These 14 T cell receptor beta chains were sequenced from one sample in a study of blood T cell repertoires in COVID-19. The method was immunoSEQ multiplex PCR; TCRdb's version includes in-frame clones alone and lacks a portion of them. The data contain over 110,000 clones, around 89% of them seen just once; the ten biggest clones take up around 26%. The sample comprised peripheral blood. The receptors stem from a human donor in a cohort sampled during active COVID-19.

The rearrangement uses TRBV6-5 and TRBJ1-2, with TRBD1 matching 7 bases. CDR3 length: 14 amino acids. After removal of 5 bases from V and 2 bases from J, the junction contained 5 bases not matched to a gene. Per germline, CDR1 MNHEY and CDR2 SVGAGI. The CDR3 nucleotides are TGTGCCAGCAGTAATTTACAGGGGAACTATGGCTACACCTTC. It translates to CASSNLQGNYGYTF.

The gene calls are TRBV29-1 and TRBJ1-1, with 7 bases identical to TRBD1. Germline CDR1 reads SQVTM; CDR2 reads ANQGSEA. The ends lost 4 bases at V and 4 bases at J; junction bases unmatched: 9. CDR3 size: 14 residues. The CDR3 bases are TGCAGCGTTGGCCACAGGGGCGGGGTCACTGAAGCTTTCTTT. Protein: CSVGHRGGVTEAFF.

The chain employs TRBV13 and TRBJ2-5; D is perhaps TRBD1 (6 bases). V lost 0 bases and J lost 3, with 17 bases in between. The germline gives CDR1 PRHDT, CDR2 FYEKMQ (reference sequence). The CDR3 consists of 17 residues. CDR3 coding DNA: TGTGCCAGCAGCTTAGGGCCTCCGGGACAACTCGAAGAGACCCAGTACTTC. It yields the protein CASSLGPPGQLEETQYF.

The chain uses TRBV3-1 (or the pseudogene TRBV3-2) and TRBJ2-7, with 10 nucleotides matching TRBD2. The V and J ends lost 4 bases and 3 bases, in that order; junction bases with no gene match: 9. Germline CDR1 LGHDT, CDR2 YNNKEL (reference sequence). CDR3 length: 16 amino acids. The CDR3 spells CASSLNGAGGRYEQYF. DNA of the CDR3: TGTGCCAGCAGCCTAAACGGAGCGGGGGGGCGCTACGAGCAGTACTTC.

This clone was detected a few times. The gene calls are TRBV3-1 (or the pseudogene TRBV3-2) and TRBJ2-7; 9 bases fit TRBD1. Germline trimming cut 1 base from V and 7 bases from J; bases unmatched to any gene: 5. Germline lookup yields CDR1 LGHDT and CDR2 YNNKEL (reference sequence). The CDR3 runs 14 residues. The CDR3 protein is CASSQGQTGGEQYF. DNA of the CDR3: TGTGCCAGCAGCCAAGGGCAGACAGGGGGTGAGCAGTACTTC.

This chain's CDR3 is CAWSVTPSRDYTYEQYF. The CDR3 coding sequence is TGTGCCTGGAGTGTTACCCCTTCCCGGGACTATACCTACGAGCAGTACTTC. This chain links TRBV30 with TRBJ2-7; 7 positions match TRBD2. The length of the CDR3 is 17 residues. The germline V gene encodes CDR1 GTSNPN and CDR2 SVGIG (reference sequence). The junction had 13 bases not matched to a gene; V was cut back by 0 bases and J by 2 bases.

The chain is built from TRBV13 and TRBJ1-3, with 8 bases aligning to TRBD1. Germline lookup yields CDR1 PRHDT and CDR2 FYEKMQ (reference sequence). J lost 0 bases, V lost 5 bases, and 6 bases had no gene match. The CDR3 spans 16 residues. The CDR3 DNA is TGTGCCAGCAGCCCAAGGACAGGGCTCTCTGGAAACACCATATATTTT. It codes for CASSPRTGLSGNTIYF.

The CDR3 bases are TGTGCCAGCAGGGGGACTAGCGGGGCAGACAATGAGCAGTTCTTC. This encodes CASRGTSGADNEQFF. The chain couples TRBV7-9 to TRBJ2-1; 13 bases line up with TRBD2. Germline CDR1 SEHNR, CDR2 FQNEAQ (reference sequence). The CDR3 contains 15 residues. V lost 6 bases, J lost 5 bases, and 4 bases stayed unmatched.

The chain uses TRBV5-1 and TRBJ2-1, with TRBD1 matching over 9 bases. The V and J ends lost 5 bases and 3 bases, in that order; junction bases with no gene match: 6. Germline CDR1 SGHRS, CDR2 YFSETQ. The CDR3 covers 15 residues. The chain's CDR3 is CASRPGQGIYNEQFF. In DNA form, the CDR3 reads TGCGCCAGCAGGCCAGGACAGGGGATCTACAATGAGCAGTTCTTC.

The chain joins TRBV19 to TRBJ1-2; no definite D call. This CDR3 spans 13 amino acids. CDR1 LNHDA and CDR2 SQIVND come from the germline V gene (reference sequence). V was shortened by 3 bases and J by 4 bases, with 9 bases between the two germline ends. Here the CDR3 DNA reads TGTGCCAGTAGTATCCGGAGGAGCTATGGCTACACCTTC. This translates into CASSIRRSYGYTF.

The rearrangement uses TRBV6-2 or TRBV6-3 and TRBJ2-5; maybe TRBD2 (5 bases). V was pared by 3 bases and J by 5 bases, with 13 bases between. Germline V lookup: CDR1 MNHEY, CDR2 SVGEGT. The CDR3 length is 14 residues. CDR3 bases: TGTGCCAGCAGTTATTTTGAGGGTAGGGAGACCCAGTACTTC. Its protein is CASSYFEGRETQYF.

The rearrangement links TRBV19 to TRBJ1-2; TRBD1 aligns across 8 bases. CDR3 length: 17 residues. Germline CDR1 reads LNHDA; CDR2 reads SQIVND (reference sequence). V shed 5 bases and J 9 bases; nucleotides not matched to a gene: 20. For the CDR3, the DNA is TGTGCCAGTAGTTCTCGGGACCAGGGGGCTAAATTCGGCAGCTACACCTTC. It codes for CASSSRDQGAKFGSYTF. Based on the CDR3 plus reference TRBV19 and TRBJ1-2, the full variable domain is DGGITQSPKYLFRKEGQNVTLSCEQNLNHDAMYWYRQDPGQGLRLIYYSQIVNDFQKGDIAEGYSVSREKKESFPLTVTSAQKNPTAFYLCASSSRDQGAKFGSYTFGSGTRLTVV.

The rearrangement uses TRBV7-2 and TRBJ1-5; D gene ambiguous. Germline values: CDR1 SGHTA, CDR2 FQGNSA. CDR3 length equals 13 residues. V was pared by 5 bases and J by 11 bases, with 16 bases between. In DNA, the CDR3 is TGTGCCAGCAGCCCCGCCGGGAGCCGGTCCCAGCATTTT. This sequence encodes CASSPAGSRSQHF. The entire variable domain, with the rest obtained from reference TRBV7-2 and TRBJ1-5, is as follows: GAGVSQSPSNKVTEKGKDVELRCDPISGHTALYWYRQSLGQGLEFLIYFQGNSAPDKSGLPSDRFSAERTGGSVSTLTIQRTQQEDSAVYLCASSPAGSRSQHFGDGTRLSIL.

The J gene is TRBJ2-7, the V gene TRBV6-2 or TRBV6-3; 8 bases are a match to TRBD1. The CDR3 totals 15 residues. Germline V gene sequence: CDR1 MNHEY, CDR2 SVGEGT. The V and J ends lost 6 bases and 3 bases, in that order; junction bases with no gene match: 10. CDR3 protein: CASSSDRGTLYEQYF. The CDR3 DNA sequence: TGTGCCAGCAGCTCAGACAGGGGCACCCTCTACGAGCAGTACTTC.